This T cell receptor beta chain derives from a study of T-cell reconstitution after alpha-beta-depleted transplantation in children. Study results and caveats: The authors attributed T-cell counts and diversity one year after transplant mostly to newly produced T cells. About two months after transplant, alpha-beta T cells reportedly came from several hundred expanded graft clones. Some patients' high day-60 TCRbeta diversity was attributed to recipient cells surviving conditioning.

Library preparation (for TCRbeta) was performed with unique molecular identifiers. TCRdb recomputed calls from the PCR reads with MiXCR, one row per CDR3 protein. The sample has 250,000 or so distinct CDR3 sequences, roughly 7.7% seen once. This clonotype was seen ten or more times. No antigen is known for it. The receptor's source is a male patient between 5 and 17 years old who had a stem cell transplant for acute lymphoblastic leukemia, so the T cells may come from the graft donor. The input for sequencing was PBMCs, mostly from graft donor cells, taken 180 days after TCRalphabeta/CD19-depleted stem cell transplant.

CDR3 in amino acids: CASSLGTGGFTDTQYF. The CDR3 DNA reads as TGTGCCAGCAGCTTAGGAACAGGGGGATTCACAGATACGCAGTATTTT. J is TRBJ2-3 and V is TRBV7-6; 8 positions agree with TRBD1. The V segment lost 1 base and the J segment 2 bases; nucleotides outside the gene matches: 5. CDR1 and CDR2 from the germline V gene are SGHVS and FNYEAQ. The CDR3 covers 16 residues.